These 32 T cell receptor beta chains were sequenced from one sample in a study of blood T cell repertoires in COVID-19. TCRdb's table, derived via immunoSEQ multiplex PCR, lists solely in-frame clones and lacks some. The sample consists of 250,000 to 400,000 clones, about 91% of them appearing once. The sequencing sample was made of peripheral blood. The origin of the receptors is a young woman with COVID-19, enrolled during active disease.

The chain uses TRBV4-1 and TRBJ1-5; 8 nucleotides match TRBD1. The CDR3 has 18 residues. V lost 2 bases and J lost 7; bases outside the gene matches: 16. Germline V lookup: CDR1 MGHRA, CDR2 YSYEKL. Here the CDR3 DNA reads TGCGCCAGCAGCCAACGGGCTATCGGACAGGGCGTAGGGCAGCCCCAGCATTTT. Protein sequence: CASSQRAIGQGVGQPQHF.

The V and J genes are TRBV4-2 and TRBJ2-1, with 8 bases identical to TRBD2. After removal of 2 bases from V and 5 bases from J, the junction contained 8 bases not matched to a gene. The CDR3 has 16 residues. The germline gives CDR1 LGHNA, CDR2 YNFKEQ. The DNA for the CDR3 is TGTGCCAGCAGCCAATTAGAGAGACTAGCGCACAATGAGCAGTTCTTC. Amino acids: CASSQLERLAHNEQFF.

The CDR3 DNA sequence: TGTGCCAGCGTGGGCAGGGAGCGGGGTTTGAACACCGGGGAGCTGTTTTTT. Protein sequence: CASVGRERGLNTGELFF. V usage is TRBV19 and J usage is TRBJ2-2; TRBD2 matches 7 bases. Germline-derived CDR1 and CDR2 are LNHDA and SQIVND (reference sequence). The CDR3 is made up of 17 amino acids. Losses at the gene ends were 9 bases for V and 1 base for J; bases not matched to a gene: 14.

V is TRBV7-6 and J is TRBJ1-3; D might be TRBD1 (6 bases). V was shortened by 1 base and J by 4 bases, with 14 bases between the two germline ends. The CDR3 is 16 residues long. Looked up from germline, CDR1 is SGHVS and CDR2 is FNYEAQ. This CDR3 is CASSLEYRVAGNTIYF. The CDR3 nucleotides read TGTGCCAGCAGCTTAGAATACAGGGTGGCAGGAAACACCATATATTTT.

The V gene is TRBV5-4, the J gene TRBJ2-1, with a possible D match to TRBD2 (5 bases). The CDR3 is made up of 14 amino acids. Germline V gene sequence: CDR1 SGHNT, CDR2 YYREEE (reference sequence). Trimming left V 0 bases short and J 6 bases short, with 10 bases between. CDR3 coding DNA: TGTGCCAGCAGCTTGGATCGGGGAGTCAATGAGCAGTTCTTC. Translation gives CASSLDRGVNEQFF.

The chain is built from TRBV11-2 and TRBJ2-3, with D tentatively TRBD1 (6 bases). The V gene's germline CDR1 is SGHAT and CDR2 FQNNGV. The CDR3 sequence is 14 residues long. V was pared by 2 bases and J by 4 bases, with 10 bases between. The CDR3 sequence is CASSLSQGSDTQYF. The CDR3 bases are TGTGCCAGCAGCTTATCACAGGGCTCAGATACGCAGTATTTT.

This chain connects TRBV11-3 to TRBJ1-2; 11 positions agree with TRBD1. Germline CDR1 and CDR2: SGHNT and YENEEA. J lost 9 bases, V lost 4 bases, and 10 bases had no gene match. The CDR3 consists of 15 residues. CDR3 sequence (DNA): TGTGCCAGCAGCTCAGGCGGACAGGGGGCTGTCCGCTACACCTTC. It yields the protein CASSSGGQGAVRYTF.

V is TRBV5-6 and J is TRBJ2-6; TRBD2 is a possible D gene (5 bases). Per germline, CDR1 SGHDT and CDR2 YYEEEE. V lost 1 base and J lost 1, with 9 bases in between. The CDR3 sequence is 16 residues long. Here the CDR3 reads CASSLLGASGANVLTF. The CDR3 DNA follows: TGTGCCAGCAGCTTGTTGGGAGCGTCTGGGGCCAACGTCCTGACTTTC.

The count of this clone is one. The chain couples TRBV28 to TRBJ2-3; 10 bases match TRBD2. From germline, CDR1 is MDHEN and CDR2 SYDVKM. Trimming at V came to 5 bases and at J to 5 bases, leaving 13 bases not matched to a gene. The CDR3 totals 17 residues. CDR3 nucleotides: TGTGCCAGCAGTCTAGAAGAGACTAGCGGGCCCCAAGATACGCAGTATTTT. Encoded protein: CASSLEETSGPQDTQYF.

The chain uses TRBV19 and TRBJ1-5; D call uncertain. Trimming removed 3 bases from V and 1 base from J, with 10 bases in between. The CDR3 is made up of 15 amino acids. CDR1 and CDR2 from the germline V gene are LNHDA and SQIVND (reference sequence). In nucleotides, the CDR3 is TGTGCCAGTAGTATCCGAGGTCGGAGCAATCAGCCCCAGCATTTT. This translates into CASSIRGRSNQPQHF. The entire variable domain, with the rest obtained from reference TRBV19 and TRBJ1-5, is as follows: DGGITQSPKYLFRKEGQNVTLSCEQNLNHDAMYWYRQDPGQGLRLIYYSQIVNDFQKGDIAEGYSVSREKKESFPLTVTSAQKNPTAFYLCASSIRGRSNQPQHFGDGTRLSIL.

The genes are TRBV25-1 and TRBJ1-1; D might be TRBD1 (6 bases). The CDR3 contains 15 residues. V shed 4 bases and J shed 3 bases, with 15 bases lying between them. The germline V gene has CDR1 MGHDK and CDR2 SYGVNS. Written as DNA, the CDR3 is TGTGCCAGCAGTGCGGACCAAAGGGGGTACACTGAAGCTTTCTTT. As protein: CASSADQRGYTEAFF.

This clone was seen just once. The rearrangement uses TRBV7-9 and TRBJ2-1, with 8 bases lining up with TRBD1. V trimming: 6 bases; J trimming: 6 bases; junction bases outside the gene matches: 10. The CDR3 extends over 15 amino acids. Germline V CDR1 and CDR2: SEHNR, FQNEAQ (reference sequence). The DNA of the CDR3 is TGTGCCAGCAGTCCCAGGACAGGGAAACGCAATGAGCAGTTCTTC. It encodes CASSPRTGKRNEQFF.

V gene TRBV3-1 (or the pseudogene TRBV3-2) combines with J gene TRBJ2-2, with D maybe TRBD2 (6 bases). The length of the CDR3 is 16 residues. Between the trimmed V and J ends, which lost 0 bases and 5 bases, there was a span of 13 bases. Germline V CDR1 and CDR2: LGHDT, YNNKEL (reference sequence). CDR3 region: CASSQEVREVTGELFF. The CDR3 coding sequence is TGTGCCAGCAGCCAAGAGGTCAGGGAGGTAACCGGGGAGCTGTTTTTT.

The chain joins TRBV7-8 to TRBJ2-3, with TRBD2 matching 8 bases. This CDR3 is built from 17 residues. Germline lookup yields CDR1 SGHVS and CDR2 FQNEAQ. The V gene end was trimmed by 1 base and the J gene end by 6 bases; junction bases not matched to a gene: 12. The CDR3 bases are TGTGCCAGCAGCTTAGGAGCGGGAGCAAGGGGAGGGGATACGCAGTATTTT. Its protein product is CASSLGAGARGGDTQYF.

The gene calls are TRBV3-1 (or the pseudogene TRBV3-2) and TRBJ1-1; the match to TRBD1 covers 8 bases. V shed 6 bases and J 6 bases; nucleotides not matched to a gene: 6. The CDR3 has 13 amino acids. Germline values: CDR1 LGHDT, CDR2 YNNKEL (reference sequence). DNA for the CDR3: TGTGCCAGCAGGTCGACAGGGGTTCCTGAAGCTTTCTTT. Translating gives CASRSTGVPEAFF.

The count of this clone is one. J is TRBJ2-5 and V is TRBV5-4; 7 bases match TRBD1. The germline V gene encodes CDR1 SGHNT and CDR2 YYREEE (reference sequence). The CDR3 sequence is 14 residues long. With V trimmed by 4 bases and J by 3 bases, 6 bases remained unmatched. The CDR3 DNA reads TGTGCCAGCAGCGGGAACAGGGGTAAAGAGACCCAGTACTTC. Residues: CASSGNRGKETQYF.

The V gene is TRBV4-3, the J gene TRBJ2-1; the match to TRBD2 covers 11 bases. This CDR3 is 14 amino acids long. Losses at the gene ends were 4 bases for V and 15 bases for J; bases not matched to a gene: 11. The germline gives CDR1 LGHNA, CDR2 YSLEER. Here the CDR3 DNA reads TGCGCCAGCAGCCCGGGACTAGCGGACAGCCGGCGGTTCTTC. Translated, it gives CASSPGLADSRRFF.

This chain joins TRBV7-8 and TRBJ1-2; 7 bases are a match to TRBD1. The length of the CDR3 is 13 residues. With V trimmed by 5 bases and J by 4 bases, 4 bases remained unmatched. Germline-derived CDR1 and CDR2 are SGHVS and FQNEAQ. The CDR3 sequence is CASSQQGFYGYTF. In DNA, the CDR3 is TGTGCCAGCAGCCAACAGGGGTTCTATGGCTACACCTTC.

This chain connects TRBV4-1 to TRBJ1-3, with D uncertain. The germline V gene encodes CDR1 MGHRA and CDR2 YSYEKL. V was pared by 0 bases and J by 9 bases, with 15 bases between. CDR3 size: 15 residues. This CDR3 reads CASSQDHGRGGTIYF. CDR3 nucleotides: TGCGCCAGCAGCCAAGATCACGGACGTGGAGGCACCATATATTTT.

The genes are TRBV19 and TRBJ2-1, with 8 bases that match TRBD2. V shed 4 bases and J 4 bases; nucleotides not matched to a gene: 9. CDR3 length: 16 amino acids. From germline, CDR1 is LNHDA and CDR2 SQIVND (reference sequence). In nucleotides, the CDR3 is TGTGCCAGTAGTAGGAGTAGTAGCGGGAAATACAATGAGCAGTTCTTC. Protein product: CASSRSSSGKYNEQFF.

The chain uses TRBV3-1 (or the pseudogene TRBV3-2) and TRBJ1-2; D unclear. Germline CDR1 reads LGHDT; CDR2 reads YNNKEL (reference sequence). V dropped 0 bases and J dropped 8 bases, with 16 bases sitting between them. The CDR3 spans 15 residues. CDR3: CASSQEGRLSGGYTF. As DNA, the CDR3 is TGTGCCAGCAGCCAAGAAGGACGCCTCTCGGGGGGCTACACCTTC.

The chain joins TRBV2 to TRBJ1-5; D is perhaps TRBD1 (6 bases). CDR3 length equals 13 residues. Germline V gene data show CDR1 as SNHLY and CDR2 as FYNNEI. The V and J ends lost 6 bases and 7 bases respectively, with 13 bases between them. The CDR3 here is CASSRTAYQPQHF. In DNA form, the CDR3 reads TGTGCCAGCAGCCGGACAGCTTACCAGCCCCAGCATTTT.

This clone was seen only a few times. The chain couples TRBV9 to TRBJ2-3; 8 bases agree with TRBD2. Germline assignment: CDR1 SGDLS and CDR2 YYNGEE. The CDR3 length is 15 residues. The V gene end was trimmed by 3 bases and the J gene end by 3 bases; junction bases not matched to a gene: 6. The CDR3 DNA sequence: TGTGCCAGCAGCGCCGGGACTAGTACGACAGATACGCAGTATTTT. As protein: CASSAGTSTTDTQYF.

The V gene is TRBV6-2 or TRBV6-3, the J gene TRBJ2-1, with TRBD2 matching over 10 bases. This CDR3 is 17 amino acids long. The trim removed 3 bases at V and 6 bases at J, leaving 11 bases unmatched. CDR1 and CDR2 (germline): MNHEY, SVGEGT. For the CDR3, the DNA is TGTGCCAGCAGTTATGCGGGACTAGCGACGGTGTCCAATGAGCAGTTCTTC. This encodes CASSYAGLATVSNEQFF.

This clone was counted once. The V gene is TRBV6-1, the J gene TRBJ2-5; 9 positions match TRBD1. Germline assignment: CDR1 MNHNS and CDR2 SASEGT. Trimming at V came to 1 base and at J to 0 bases, leaving 0 bases not matched to a gene. The length of the CDR3 is 15 residues. This CDR3 reads CASSEGDRDQETQYF. In nucleotides, the CDR3 is TGTGCCAGCAGTGAAGGGGACAGGGACCAAGAGACCCAGTACTTC.

The chain has TRBV7-8 and TRBJ1-5, with D tentatively TRBD1 (5 bases). The germline V gene encodes CDR1 SGHVS and CDR2 FQNEAQ. V was cut by 7 bases and J by 6 bases, with 13 bases left in between. This CDR3 region has 13 residues. CDR3 loop: CASTGGGGQPQHF. CDR3 nucleotides: TGTGCCAGCACCGGCGGGGGGGGTCAGCCCCAGCATTTT.

The chain has TRBV2 and TRBJ1-6; 10 bases are a match to TRBD1. CDR3 length equals 14 residues. The germline V gene encodes CDR1 SNHLY and CDR2 FYNNEI. Germline trimming cut 9 bases from V and 9 bases from J; bases unmatched to any gene: 8. CDR3 nucleotide sequence: TGTGCCAGAGAGACAGGGGGCAATGGTTCACCCCTCCACTTT. Translation gives CARETGGNGSPLHF.

Notes on this clone: Within the sample, other DNA sequences also encode this same CDR3. The chain combines TRBV12-3 or TRBV12-4 with TRBJ1-1; no firm D call. V was cut by 3 bases and J by 3 bases, with 8 bases left in between. This CDR3 region has 13 residues. The DNA of the CDR3 is TGTGCCAGCAGTTTTGGGGAGGACACTGAAGCTTTCTTT. It yields the protein CASSFGEDTEAFF.

This sequence joins TRBV14 and TRBJ2-2; no definite D call. The CDR3 spans 17 residues. Trimming removed 4 bases at V and 3 bases at J, with 18 bases between. The V gene's germline CDR1 is SGHDN and CDR2 FVKESK. The CDR3 protein is CASSPRRFADHTGELFF. CDR3 in DNA: TGTGCCAGCAGCCCCAGAAGATTTGCGGATCACACCGGGGAGCTGTTTTTT.

This clone has more than one count but fewer than ten. The chain is built from TRBV7-2 and TRBJ1-6; possibly TRBD1 for D (5 bases). V lost 1 base and J 5 bases, leaving 9 bases between the germline ends. Per germline, CDR1 SGHTA and CDR2 FQGNSA. The CDR3 contains 15 residues. The CDR3 DNA sequence: TGTGCCAGCAGCTTAGAACAGGTCGATAATTCACCCCTCCACTTT. It encodes CASSLEQVDNSPLHF.

The gene calls are TRBV5-6 and TRBJ1-1, with TRBD1 identical over 9 bases. V dropped 3 bases and J dropped 0; count of bases not matched to a gene: 3. This CDR3 comprises 15 residues. Germline values: CDR1 SGHDT, CDR2 YYEEEE. The CDR3 coding sequence is TGTGCCAGCAGCTACGGGACAGGGATGAACACTGAAGCTTTCTTT. This encodes CASSYGTGMNTEAFF. The variable domain in full, completed from reference TRBV5-6 and TRBJ1-1, reads DAGVTQSPTHLIKTRGQQVTLRCSPKSGHDTVSWYQQALGQGPQFIFQYYEEEERQRGNFPDRFSGHQFPNYSSELNVNALLLGDSALYLCASSYGTGMNTEAFFGQGTRLTVV.

This chain links TRBV5-1 with TRBJ2-3; no definite D call. V was clipped by 4 bases and J by 10 bases, with 13 bases between them. Germline lookup yields CDR1 SGHRS and CDR2 YFSETQ. This CDR3 region has 12 residues. The CDR3 region is CASSLPGGAQYF. CDR3 nucleotide sequence: TGCGCCAGCAGCCTGCCTGGTGGAGCGCAGTATTTT.